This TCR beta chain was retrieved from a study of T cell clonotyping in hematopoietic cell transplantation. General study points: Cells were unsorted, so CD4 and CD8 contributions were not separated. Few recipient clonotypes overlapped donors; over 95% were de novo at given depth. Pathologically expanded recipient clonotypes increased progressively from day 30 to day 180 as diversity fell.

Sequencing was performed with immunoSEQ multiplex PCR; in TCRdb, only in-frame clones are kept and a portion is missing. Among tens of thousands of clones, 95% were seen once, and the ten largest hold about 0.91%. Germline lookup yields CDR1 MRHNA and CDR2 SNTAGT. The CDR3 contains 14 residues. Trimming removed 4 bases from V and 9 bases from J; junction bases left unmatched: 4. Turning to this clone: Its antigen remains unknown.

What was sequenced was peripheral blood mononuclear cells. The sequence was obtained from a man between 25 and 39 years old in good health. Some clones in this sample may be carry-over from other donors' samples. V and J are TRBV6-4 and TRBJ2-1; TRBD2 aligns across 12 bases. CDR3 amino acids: CASSASGGAAEQFF. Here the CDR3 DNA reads TGTGCCAGCAGTGCTAGCGGGGGGGCGGCTGAGCAGTTCTTC.